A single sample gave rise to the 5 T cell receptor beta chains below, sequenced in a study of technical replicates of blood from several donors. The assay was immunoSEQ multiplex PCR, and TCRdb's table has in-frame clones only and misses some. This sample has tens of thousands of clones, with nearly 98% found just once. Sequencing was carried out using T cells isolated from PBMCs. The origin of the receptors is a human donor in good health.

CDR3 residues: CASRSPNQPQHF. The DNA of the CDR3 is TGTGCCAGCAGGTCCCCAAATCAGCCCCAGCATTTT. The rearrangement joins TRBV27 to TRBJ1-5; no clear D. V gave up 6 bases and J gave up 4 bases, with 7 bases separating them. The length of the CDR3 is 12 residues. Germline CDR1 and CDR2: MNHEY and SMNVEV (reference sequence).

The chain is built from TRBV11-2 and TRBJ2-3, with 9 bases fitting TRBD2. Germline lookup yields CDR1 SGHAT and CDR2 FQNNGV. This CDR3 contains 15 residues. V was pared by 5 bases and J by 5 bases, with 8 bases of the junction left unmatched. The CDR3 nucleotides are TGTGCCAGCAGCCCTAATAGCGGGAGCGGAGATACGCAGTATTTT. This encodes CASSPNSGSGDTQYF.

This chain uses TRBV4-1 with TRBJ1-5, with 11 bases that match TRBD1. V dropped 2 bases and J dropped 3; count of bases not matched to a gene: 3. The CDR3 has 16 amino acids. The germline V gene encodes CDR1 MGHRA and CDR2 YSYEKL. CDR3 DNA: TGCGCCAGCAGCCAACCGGGACAGGGGGTCAATCAGCCCCAGCATTTT. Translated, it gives CASSQPGQGVNQPQHF.

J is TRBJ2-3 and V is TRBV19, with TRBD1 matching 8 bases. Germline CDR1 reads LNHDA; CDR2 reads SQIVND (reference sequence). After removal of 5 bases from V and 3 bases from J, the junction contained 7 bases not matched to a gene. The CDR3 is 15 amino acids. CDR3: CASSSGTGYTDTQYF. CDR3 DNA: TGTGCCAGTAGTTCGGGGACAGGATATACAGATACGCAGTATTTT.

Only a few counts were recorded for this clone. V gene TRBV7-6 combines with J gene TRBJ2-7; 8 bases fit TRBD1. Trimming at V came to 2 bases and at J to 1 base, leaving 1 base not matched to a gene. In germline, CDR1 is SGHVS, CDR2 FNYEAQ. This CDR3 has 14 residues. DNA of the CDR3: TGTGCCAGCAGCTTACAGGGGGCATCCTACGAGCAGTACTTC. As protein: CASSLQGASYEQYF.